The next 24 T cell receptor beta chains were all read from a single sample in a study of CD8 T cells in ankylosing spondylitis. Regarding the study as a whole: Characteristic of ankylosing spondylitis blood, it appeared, was a TCR beta motif comprising several highly homologous variants.

No cognate antigen is known for these TCRs. Using its own MiXCR run on the 5' RACE reads, TCRdb lists one record per CDR3 protein. The sample lists fewer than 250,000 distinct CDR3 sequences, around 16% seen once, with about 39% in the top ten. Input material: blood, either unsorted or a sorted T cell fraction (not recorded which). The receptors here all came from a male donor with ankylosing spondylitis.

The sample holds a few counts of this clonotype. CDR3 in amino acids: CASSSTGVGYEQYF. The CDR3 coding sequence is TGTGCCAGCAGTTCGACAGGGGTAGGGTACGAGCAGTACTTC. The chain has TRBV27 and TRBJ2-7; 8 positions match TRBD1. The CDR3 runs to 14 residues. Trimming removed 4 bases from V and 4 bases from J; junction bases left unmatched: 6. Germline values: CDR1 MNHEY, CDR2 SMNVEV (reference sequence).

In DNA, the CDR3 is TGTGCCAGCAGCTTGGCGGGAGAGCCCGGTGAGCAGTTCTTC. Its translation: CASSLAGEPGEQFF. The V call is TRBV7-9, the J call TRBJ2-1; TRBD2 matches at 7 bases. Germline V gene sequence: CDR1 SEHNR, CDR2 FQNEAQ (reference sequence). CDR3 length: 14 residues. Losses at the gene ends were 3 bases for V and 9 bases for J; bases not matched to a gene: 8.

The chain combines TRBV4-3 with TRBJ1-2; tentative D call: TRBD1 (6 bases). The CDR3 runs 15 residues. Trimming took 1 base from V and 8 from J, leaving 17 bases between them. Germline V gives CDR1 LGHNA, CDR2 YSLEER. CDR3 loop: CASSQARGLAEGYTF. The CDR3 DNA reads as TGCGCCAGCAGCCAAGCTCGGGGGCTGGCGGAAGGCTACACCTTC.

This clonotype was seen a handful of times. The chain combines TRBV2 with TRBJ2-1; TRBD1 might be the D (5 bases). The V end lost 7 bases, the J end lost 8 bases, and 12 bases lay between the germline ends. In germline, CDR1 is SNHLY, CDR2 FYNNEI. The CDR3 runs 12 residues. Written as DNA, the CDR3 is TGTGCCAGCATCAGGGCCCGAGATGAGCAGTTCTTC. Translated, it gives CASIRARDEQFF.

This clonotype was observed many times. V gene TRBV7-6 combines with J gene TRBJ1-1; D not certain. Trimming left V 1 base short and J 4 bases short, with 13 bases between. Germline V CDR1 and CDR2: SGHVS, FNYEAQ. This CDR3 region has 15 residues. CDR3 in amino acids: CASSLEVGGRTEAFF. CDR3 sequence (DNA): TGTGCCAGCAGCTTAGAGGTGGGAGGTCGCACTGAAGCTTTCTTT.

Only a few counts were recorded for this clonotype. V usage is TRBV27 and J usage is TRBJ2-5, with D hard to call. Germline V gene lookup returns CDR1 MNHEY and CDR2 SMNVEV (reference sequence). Trimming pared 4 bases from V and 2 bases from J, leaving 20 bases between. The CDR3 contains 17 residues. CDR3 in amino acids: CASSSTPPGWVQETQYF. The CDR3 coding sequence is TGTGCCAGCAGTTCCACCCCCCCGGGCTGGGTGCAAGAGACCCAGTACTTC.

The chain couples TRBV3-1 to TRBJ2-7; TRBD1 agrees at 10 bases. This CDR3 has 17 residues. After removal of 1 base from V and 2 bases from J, the junction contained 8 bases not matched to a gene. Germline V gene data show CDR1 as LGHDT and CDR2 as YNNKEL (reference sequence). CDR3 bases: TGTGCCAGCAGCCAAGGGTCCGGGACAGGGGCCCCCTACGAGCAGTACTTC. Protein product: CASSQGSGTGAPYEQYF.

The chain carries TRBV4-3 and TRBJ2-7; 8 nucleotides match TRBD1. Germline CDR1 LGHNA, CDR2 YSLEER. The length of the CDR3 is 16 residues. V shed 0 bases, J shed 5 bases, and the junction held 9 bases outside the gene matches. Here the CDR3 DNA reads TGCGCCAGCAGCCAAGATCCCGGACAGGGCTTCCACGAGCAGTACTTC. This translates into CASSQDPGQGFHEQYF.

This clonotype has only a few counts. J is TRBJ2-1 and V is TRBV28, with D maybe TRBD2 (5 bases). V was trimmed by 5 bases and J by 1 base, leaving 9 bases between them. There are 14 residues in the CDR3. From germline, CDR1 is MDHEN and CDR2 SYDVKM. CDR3 amino acids: CASSEGPSYNEQFF. The CDR3 bases are TGTGCCAGCAGTGAGGGTCCATCCTACAATGAGCAGTTCTTC.

There are a few counts of this clonotype. V and J are TRBV29-1 and TRBJ2-1; 9 bases align to TRBD1. After removal of 7 bases from V and 5 bases from J, the junction contained 12 bases not matched to a gene. The CDR3 totals 15 residues. Germline loops: CDR1 SQVTM, CDR2 ANQGSEA. In nucleotides, the CDR3 is TGCAGCGCCGTGGTTCCGGGACAGGGCCACAATGAGCAGTTCTTC. The encoded protein is CSAVVPGQGHNEQFF.

The rearrangement links TRBV4-1 to TRBJ2-3, with 12 nucleotides matching TRBD2. This CDR3 has 16 residues. V shed 2 bases and J 2 bases; nucleotides not matched to a gene: 2. The germline V gene encodes CDR1 MGHRA and CDR2 YSYEKL. CDR3 sequence reads: CASSQRTSGNTDTQYF. The CDR3 DNA reads TGCGCCAGCAGCCAAAGGACTAGCGGGAACACAGATACGCAGTATTTT.

This clonotype was recorded a few times. The CDR3 region has the DNA TGTGCCTGGAAGAATGGGGACACTGAAGCTTTCTTT. Residues: CAWKNGDTEAFF. The chain combines TRBV30 with TRBJ1-1, with D unclear. The CDR3 loop spans 12 amino acids. Germline values: CDR1 GTSNPN, CDR2 SVGIG (reference sequence). V was clipped by 4 bases and J by 3 bases, with 9 bases between them.

This clonotype came up many times. The gene calls are TRBV12-3 or TRBV12-4 and TRBJ1-3; TRBD1 is a possible D gene (5 bases). CDR3 length: 15 residues. V lost 5 bases, J lost 0 bases, and 11 bases lay in between. DNA for the CDR3: TGTGCCAGCAGTGATCAGGGTAACTCTGGAAACACCATATATTTT. Its translation: CASSDQGNSGNTIYF.

The rearrangement uses TRBV12-3 or TRBV12-4 and TRBJ2-7, with 11 positions matching TRBD2. Germline trimming cut 6 bases from V and 4 bases from J; bases unmatched to any gene: 5. CDR3 size: 14 residues. The CDR3 nucleotides are TGTGCCAGCAGCCTACTAGCGGGGGATTACGAGCAGTACTTC. Translation gives CASSLLAGDYEQYF.

This clonotype was seen a handful of times. The chain carries TRBV29-1 and TRBJ1-1, with TRBD1 matching over 8 bases. Germline assignment: CDR1 SQVTM and CDR2 ANQGSEA. This CDR3 has 13 amino acids. The junction had 8 bases not matched to a gene; V was cut back by 7 bases and J by 4 bases. The CDR3 protein is CSASQGGGTEAFF. CDR3 coding DNA: TGCAGCGCTTCACAGGGGGGGGGCACTGAAGCTTTCTTT.

The V call is TRBV4-2, the J call TRBJ2-3; 7 bases are shared with TRBD1. The CDR3 is made up of 15 amino acids. Losses at the gene ends were 4 bases for V and 1 base for J; bases not matched to a gene: 5. Per germline, CDR1 LGHNA and CDR2 YNFKEQ. The CDR3 is CASSPRQGGTDTQYF. The CDR3 bases are TGTGCCAGCAGCCCTAGACAGGGAGGCACAGATACGCAGTATTTT.

The chain combines TRBV5-5 with TRBJ1-1; D is ambiguous. The CDR3 is 14 amino acids. The ends were cut back, 4 bases at V and 0 bases at J, with 10 bases in the middle. CDR1 and CDR2 from the germline V gene are SGHKS and YYEKEE (reference sequence). The DNA of the CDR3 is TGTGCCAGCAGCCTCGACGTTTTGAACACTGAAGCTTTCTTT. Its protein is CASSLDVLNTEAFF.

V usage is TRBV20-1 and J usage is TRBJ2-1; the D is unclear. Between the trimmed V and J ends, which lost 3 bases and 0 bases, there was a span of 12 bases. Germline CDR1 reads DFQATT; CDR2 reads SNEGSKA (reference sequence). This CDR3 spans 15 amino acids. DNA for the CDR3: TGCAGTGCTAGTACCGCCTTTAGCTCCTACAATGAGCAGTTCTTC. It codes for CSASTAFSSYNEQFF.

This clonotype was seen more than once but under ten times. The genes are TRBV7-9 and TRBJ1-1; D unresolved. This CDR3 has 14 amino acids. The ends were cut back, 6 bases at V and 1 base at J, with 12 bases in the middle. CDR1 and CDR2 (germline): SEHNR, FQNEAQ (reference sequence). The CDR3 coding sequence is TGTGCCAGCAGGGAGTCTACAGCGAACACTGAAGCTTTCTTT. Its protein product is CASRESTANTEAFF.

J is TRBJ2-3 and V is TRBV7-9; D gene ambiguous. CDR3 size: 13 residues. The germline V and J ends were trimmed by 8 bases and 4 bases, with 13 bases remaining between them. In germline, CDR1 is SEHNR, CDR2 FQNEAQ (reference sequence). The CDR3 sequence: CASLPSSADTQYF. Written as DNA, the CDR3 is TGTGCCAGCTTACCTAGTTCGGCAGATACGCAGTATTTT.

The gene calls are TRBV7-8 and TRBJ1-1, with D unresolved. The CDR3 totals 14 residues. Per the germline V gene, CDR1 is SGHVS and CDR2 is FQNEAQ. V was trimmed by 2 bases and J by 10 bases, leaving 17 bases between them. In DNA, the CDR3 is TGTGCCAGCAGCTTAATGGAGGAGGCTGCCGGAGCTTTCTTT. It is translated as CASSLMEEAAGAFF.

The V and J genes are TRBV29-1 and TRBJ1-1; a possible D gene is TRBD1 (6 bases). Trimming removed 1 base at V and 5 bases at J, with 11 bases between. This CDR3 comprises 13 residues. Germline CDR1 is SQVTM and CDR2 is ANQGSEA. In DNA form, the CDR3 reads TGCAGCGTTGAAGGGGGGGCATATACTGAAGCTTTCTTT. Translation gives CSVEGGAYTEAFF.

This clonotype was counted between two and nine times. V usage is TRBV30 and J usage is TRBJ2-7, with 7 positions matching TRBD1. V trimming: 8 bases; J trimming: 3 bases; junction bases outside the gene matches: 7. The germline V gene encodes CDR1 GTSNPN and CDR2 SVGIG (reference sequence). The CDR3 sequence is 12 residues long. CDR3 DNA: TGTGCCCTTGCCAACAGGGGCTACGAGCAGTACTTC. This gives the protein CALANRGYEQYF.

The table lists this clonotype with a few counts. This sequence joins TRBV7-6 and TRBJ2-5; D is unclear. With 1 base removed from V and 4 bases from J, the gap between germline ends came to 13 bases. Germline CDR1 SGHVS, CDR2 FNYEAQ. CDR3 length: 15 residues. CDR3 sequence: CASSLEPEEGETQYF. The DNA of the CDR3 is TGTGCCAGCAGCTTAGAACCTGAAGAAGGAGAGACCCAGTACTTC.